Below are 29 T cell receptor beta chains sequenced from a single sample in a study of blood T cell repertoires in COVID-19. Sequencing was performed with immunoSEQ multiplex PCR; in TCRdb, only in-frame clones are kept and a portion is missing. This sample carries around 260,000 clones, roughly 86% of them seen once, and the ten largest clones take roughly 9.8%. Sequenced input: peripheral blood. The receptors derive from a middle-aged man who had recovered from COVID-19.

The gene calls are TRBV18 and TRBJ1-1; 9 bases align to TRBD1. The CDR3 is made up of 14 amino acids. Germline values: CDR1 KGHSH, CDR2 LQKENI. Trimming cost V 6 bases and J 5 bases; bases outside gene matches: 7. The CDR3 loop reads CASSMTGGSTEAFF. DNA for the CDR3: TGTGCCAGCTCCATGACAGGGGGGTCTACTGAAGCTTTCTTT.

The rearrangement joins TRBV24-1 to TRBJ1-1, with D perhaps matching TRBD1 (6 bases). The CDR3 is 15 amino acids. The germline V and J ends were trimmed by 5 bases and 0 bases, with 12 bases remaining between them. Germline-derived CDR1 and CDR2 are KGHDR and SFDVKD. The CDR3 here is CATSALDSMNTEAFF. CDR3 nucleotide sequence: TGTGCCACCAGTGCCCTGGACAGCATGAACACTGAAGCTTTCTTT.

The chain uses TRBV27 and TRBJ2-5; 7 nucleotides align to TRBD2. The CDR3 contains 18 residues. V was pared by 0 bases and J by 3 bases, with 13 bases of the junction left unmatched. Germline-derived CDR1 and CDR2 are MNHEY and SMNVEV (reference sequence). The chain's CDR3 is CASSLSPRGEAGKETQYF. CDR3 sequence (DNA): TGTGCCAGCAGTTTATCTCCCCGCGGAGAAGCGGGAAAAGAGACCCAGTACTTC.

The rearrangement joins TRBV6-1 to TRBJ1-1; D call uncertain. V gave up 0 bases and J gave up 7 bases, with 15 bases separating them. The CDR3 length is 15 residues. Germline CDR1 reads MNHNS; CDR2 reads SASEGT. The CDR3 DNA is TGTGCCAGCAGTGAAGCGGCGGGTATTAGCGGTGAAGCTTTCTTT. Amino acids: CASSEAAGISGEAFF.

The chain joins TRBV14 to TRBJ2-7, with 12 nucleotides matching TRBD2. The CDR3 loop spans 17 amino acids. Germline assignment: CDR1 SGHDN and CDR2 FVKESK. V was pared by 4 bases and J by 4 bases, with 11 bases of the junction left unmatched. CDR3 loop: CASSPRLAGAPGYEQYF. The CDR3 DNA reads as TGTGCCAGCAGCCCCAGACTAGCGGGAGCCCCAGGGTACGAGCAGTACTTC. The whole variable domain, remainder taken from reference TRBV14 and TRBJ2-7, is EAGVTQFPSHSVIEKGQTVTLRCDPISGHDNLYWYRRVMGKEIKFLLHFVKESKQDESGMPNNRFLAERTGGTYSTLKVQPAELEDSGVYFCASSPRLAGAPGYEQYFGPGTRLTVT.

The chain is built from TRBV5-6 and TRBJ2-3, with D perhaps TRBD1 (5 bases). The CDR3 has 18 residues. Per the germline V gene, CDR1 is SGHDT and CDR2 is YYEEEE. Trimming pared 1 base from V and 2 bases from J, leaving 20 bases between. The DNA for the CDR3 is TGTGCCAGCAGCTTGATTATCGCCAGGGATCAGATCACAGATACGCAGTATTTT. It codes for CASSLIIARDQITDTQYF.

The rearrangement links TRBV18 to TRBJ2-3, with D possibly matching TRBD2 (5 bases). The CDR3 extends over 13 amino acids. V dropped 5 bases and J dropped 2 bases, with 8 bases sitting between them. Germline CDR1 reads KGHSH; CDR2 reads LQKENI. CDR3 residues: CASSASITDTQYF. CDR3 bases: TGTGCCAGCTCAGCTAGCATCACAGATACGCAGTATTTT.

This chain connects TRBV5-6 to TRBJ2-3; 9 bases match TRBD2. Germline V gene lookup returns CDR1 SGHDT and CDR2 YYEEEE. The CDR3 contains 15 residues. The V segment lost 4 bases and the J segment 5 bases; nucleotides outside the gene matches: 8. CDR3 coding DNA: TGTGCCAGCAGCGGAGGGACTAGCTGGAGAGATACGCAGTATTTT. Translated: CASSGGTSWRDTQYF.

The CDR3, as DNA: TGTGCCAGCAGTTCCCTTGGGGGGGGTGGTGGCTACACCTTC. It is translated as CASSSLGGGGGYTF. V is TRBV27 and J is TRBJ1-2; possible D gene TRBD1, 5 bases. The CDR3 totals 14 residues. V shed 4 bases and J shed 7 bases, with 16 bases lying between them. Germline V lookup: CDR1 MNHEY, CDR2 SMNVEV (reference sequence).

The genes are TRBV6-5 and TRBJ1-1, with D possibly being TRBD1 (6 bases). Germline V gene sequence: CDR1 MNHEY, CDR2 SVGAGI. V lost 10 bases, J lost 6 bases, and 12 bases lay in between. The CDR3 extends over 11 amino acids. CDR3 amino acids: CATLSGAEAFF. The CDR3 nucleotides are TGTGCCACACTATCAGGGGCTGAAGCTTTCTTT.

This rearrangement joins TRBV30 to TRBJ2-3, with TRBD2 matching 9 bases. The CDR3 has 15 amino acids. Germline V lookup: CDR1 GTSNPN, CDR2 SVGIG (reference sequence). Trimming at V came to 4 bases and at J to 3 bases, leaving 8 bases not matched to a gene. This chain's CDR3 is CAWTGGRARTDTQYF. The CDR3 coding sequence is TGTGCCTGGACGGGCGGGAGGGCCCGGACAGATACGCAGTATTTT.

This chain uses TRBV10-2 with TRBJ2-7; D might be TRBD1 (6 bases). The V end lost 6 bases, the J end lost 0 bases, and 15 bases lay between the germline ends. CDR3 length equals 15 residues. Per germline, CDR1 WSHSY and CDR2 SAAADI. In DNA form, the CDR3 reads TGCGCCAGCAGCCAGGGGACCTACTCCTCCTACGAGCAGTACTTC. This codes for CASSQGTYSSYEQYF.

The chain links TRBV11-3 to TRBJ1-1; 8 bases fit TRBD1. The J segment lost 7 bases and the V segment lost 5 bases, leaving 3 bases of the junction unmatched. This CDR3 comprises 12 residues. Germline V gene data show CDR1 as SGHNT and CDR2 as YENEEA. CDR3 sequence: CASSPTGGEAFF. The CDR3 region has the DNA TGTGCCAGCAGCCCTACAGGGGGTGAAGCTTTCTTT. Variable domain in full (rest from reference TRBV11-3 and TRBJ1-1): EAGVVQSPRYKIIEKKQPVAFWCNPISGHNTLYWYLQNLGQGPELLIRYENEEAVDDSQLPKDRFSAERLKGVDSTLKIQPAELGDSAVYLCASSPTGGEAFFGQGTRLTVV.

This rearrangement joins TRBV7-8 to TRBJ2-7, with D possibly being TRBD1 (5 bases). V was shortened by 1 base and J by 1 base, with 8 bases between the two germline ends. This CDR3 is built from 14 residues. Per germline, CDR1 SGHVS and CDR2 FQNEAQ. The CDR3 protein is CASSLGHRSYEQYF. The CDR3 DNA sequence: TGTGCCAGCAGCTTAGGTCACAGGTCCTACGAGCAGTACTTC.

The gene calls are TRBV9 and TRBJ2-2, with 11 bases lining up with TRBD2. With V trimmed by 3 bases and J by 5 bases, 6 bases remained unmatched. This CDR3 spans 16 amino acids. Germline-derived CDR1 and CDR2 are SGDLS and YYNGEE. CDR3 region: CASSAVTSGRTGELFF. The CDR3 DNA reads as TGTGCCAGCAGCGCCGTAACTAGCGGGAGAACCGGGGAGCTGTTTTTT. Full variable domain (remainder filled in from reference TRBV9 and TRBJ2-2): DSGVTQTPKHLITATGQRVTLRCSPRSGDLSVYWYQQSLDQGLQFLIQYYNGEERAKGNILERFSAQQFPDLHSELNLSSLELGDSALYFCASSAVTSGRTGELFFGEGSRLTVL.

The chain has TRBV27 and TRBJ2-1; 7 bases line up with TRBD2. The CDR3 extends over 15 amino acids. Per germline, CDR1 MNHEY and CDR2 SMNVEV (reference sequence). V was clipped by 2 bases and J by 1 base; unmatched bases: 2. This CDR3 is CASSLIAGSYNEQFF. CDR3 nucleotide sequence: TGTGCCAGCAGTTTAATAGCGGGTTCCTACAATGAGCAGTTCTTC.

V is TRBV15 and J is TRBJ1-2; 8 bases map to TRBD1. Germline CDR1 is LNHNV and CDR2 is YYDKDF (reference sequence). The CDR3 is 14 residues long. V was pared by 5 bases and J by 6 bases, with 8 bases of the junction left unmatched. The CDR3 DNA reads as TGTGCCACCAGCCAAGACAGGGGTAGGAATGGCTACACCTTC. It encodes CATSQDRGRNGYTF.

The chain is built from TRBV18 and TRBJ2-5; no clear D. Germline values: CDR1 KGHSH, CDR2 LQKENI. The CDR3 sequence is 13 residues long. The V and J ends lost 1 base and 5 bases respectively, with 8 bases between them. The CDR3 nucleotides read TGTGCCAGCTCACCACTTCGGTCGGAGACCCAGTACTTC. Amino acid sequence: CASSPLRSETQYF.

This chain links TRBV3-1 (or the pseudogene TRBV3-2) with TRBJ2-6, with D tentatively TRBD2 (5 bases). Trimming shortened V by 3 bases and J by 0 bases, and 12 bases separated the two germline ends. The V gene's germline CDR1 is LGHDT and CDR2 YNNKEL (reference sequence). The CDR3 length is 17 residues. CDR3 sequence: CASSHLTGSSGANVLTF. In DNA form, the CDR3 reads TGTGCCAGCAGCCACCTGACTGGGAGCTCTGGGGCCAACGTCCTGACTTTC.

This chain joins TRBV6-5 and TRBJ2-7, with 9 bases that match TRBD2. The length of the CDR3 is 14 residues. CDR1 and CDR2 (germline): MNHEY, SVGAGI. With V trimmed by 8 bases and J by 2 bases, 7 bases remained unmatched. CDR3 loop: CASVRAGGTYEQYF. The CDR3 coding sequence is TGTGCCAGCGTGCGAGCGGGGGGTACCTACGAGCAGTACTTC.

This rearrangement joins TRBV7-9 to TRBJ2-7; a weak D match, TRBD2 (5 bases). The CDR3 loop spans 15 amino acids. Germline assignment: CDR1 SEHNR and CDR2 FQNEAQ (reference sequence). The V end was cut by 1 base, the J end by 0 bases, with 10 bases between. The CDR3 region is CASSLERASSYEQYF. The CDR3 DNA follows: TGTGCCAGCAGCTTAGAGAGGGCAAGCTCCTACGAGCAGTACTTC.

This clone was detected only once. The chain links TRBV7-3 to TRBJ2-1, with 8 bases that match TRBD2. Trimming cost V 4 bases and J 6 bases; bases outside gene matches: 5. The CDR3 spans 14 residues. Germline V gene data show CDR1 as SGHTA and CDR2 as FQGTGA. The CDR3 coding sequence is TGTGCCAGCAGCTCGCCGGGACTAGTCAATGAGCAGTTCTTC. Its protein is CASSSPGLVNEQFF.

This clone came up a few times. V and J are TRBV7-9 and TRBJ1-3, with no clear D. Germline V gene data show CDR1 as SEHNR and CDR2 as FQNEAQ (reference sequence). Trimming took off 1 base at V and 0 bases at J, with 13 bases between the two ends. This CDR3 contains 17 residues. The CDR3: CASSLESRGLSGNTIYF. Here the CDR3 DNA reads TGTGCCAGCAGCTTAGAGAGTAGAGGGCTCTCTGGAAACACCATATATTTT.

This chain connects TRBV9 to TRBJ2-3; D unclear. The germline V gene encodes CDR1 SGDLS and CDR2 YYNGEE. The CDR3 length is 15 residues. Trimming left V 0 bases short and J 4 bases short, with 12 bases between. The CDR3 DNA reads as TGTGCCAGCAGCGTAGCTATTGGGCGCGCAGATACGCAGTATTTT. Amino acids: CASSVAIGRADTQYF.

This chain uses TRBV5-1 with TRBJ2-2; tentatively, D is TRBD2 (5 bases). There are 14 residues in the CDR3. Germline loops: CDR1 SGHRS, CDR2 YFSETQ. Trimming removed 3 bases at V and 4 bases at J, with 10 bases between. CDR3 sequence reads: CASSSRTVTGELFF. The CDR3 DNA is TGCGCCAGCAGCTCCCGGACTGTCACCGGGGAGCTGTTTTTT.

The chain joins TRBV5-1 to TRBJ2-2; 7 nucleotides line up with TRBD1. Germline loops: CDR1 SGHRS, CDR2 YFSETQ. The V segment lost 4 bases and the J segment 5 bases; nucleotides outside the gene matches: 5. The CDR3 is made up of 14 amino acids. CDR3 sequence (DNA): TGCGCCAGCAGCAGGGACAGATCTACCGGGGAGCTGTTTTTT. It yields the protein CASSRDRSTGELFF.

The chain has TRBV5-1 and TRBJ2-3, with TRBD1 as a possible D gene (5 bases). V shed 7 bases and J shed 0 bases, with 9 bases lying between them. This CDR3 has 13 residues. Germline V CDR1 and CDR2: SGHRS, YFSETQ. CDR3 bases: TGCGCCAGCCACGACAGAAGCACAGATACGCAGTATTTT. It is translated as CASHDRSTDTQYF.

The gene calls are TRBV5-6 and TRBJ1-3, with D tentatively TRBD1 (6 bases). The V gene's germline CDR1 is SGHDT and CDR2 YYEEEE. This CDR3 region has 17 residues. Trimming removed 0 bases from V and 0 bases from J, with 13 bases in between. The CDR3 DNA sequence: TGTGCCAGCAGCTTGGGCCCGGGACAAAACTCTGGAAACACCATATATTTT. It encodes CASSLGPGQNSGNTIYF.

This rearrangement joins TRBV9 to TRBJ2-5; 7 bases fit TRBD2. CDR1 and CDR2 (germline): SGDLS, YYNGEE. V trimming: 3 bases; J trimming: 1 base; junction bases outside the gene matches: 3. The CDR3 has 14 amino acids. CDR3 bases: TGTGCCAGCAGCGGCGGGGGAGCCCAAGAGACCCAGTACTTC. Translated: CASSGGGAQETQYF.